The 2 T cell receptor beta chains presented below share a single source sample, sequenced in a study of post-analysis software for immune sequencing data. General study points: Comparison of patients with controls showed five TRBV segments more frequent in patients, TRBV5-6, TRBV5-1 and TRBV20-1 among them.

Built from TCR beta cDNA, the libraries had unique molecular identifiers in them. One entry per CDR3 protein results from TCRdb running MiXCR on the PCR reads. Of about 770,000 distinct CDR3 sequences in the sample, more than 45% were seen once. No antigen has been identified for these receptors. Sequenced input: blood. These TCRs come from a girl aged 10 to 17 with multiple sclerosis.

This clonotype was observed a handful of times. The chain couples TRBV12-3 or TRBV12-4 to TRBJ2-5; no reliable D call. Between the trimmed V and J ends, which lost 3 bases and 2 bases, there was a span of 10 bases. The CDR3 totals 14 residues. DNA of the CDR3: TGTGCCAGCAGTTTGATCGGACCTCAAGAGACCCAGTACTTC. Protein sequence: CASSLIGPQETQYF.

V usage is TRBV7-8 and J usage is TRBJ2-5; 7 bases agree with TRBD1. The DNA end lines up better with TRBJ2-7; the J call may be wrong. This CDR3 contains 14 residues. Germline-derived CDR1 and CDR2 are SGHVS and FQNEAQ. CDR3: CASSLVPQGDEQYF. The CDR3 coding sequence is TGTGCCAGCAGCTTAGTACCCCAGGGGGACGAGCAGTACTTC.